What follows are 16 T cell receptor beta chains derived from one specimen sequenced in a study of beta chain features in type 1 diabetes. The whole isolated RNA underwent reverse transcription, so sequencing captured expressed TCRB transcripts. Sequenced by immunoSEQ multiplex PCR; TCRdb stores in-frame clones only, minus some. Of around 260,000 clones listed, roughly 22% were seen once; the top ten hold 0.028%. Study-wide results and caveats: Patients with Type 1 diabetes showed moderately but significantly shorter TCRB CDR3s in all four CD4+ subsets.

Their specific antigens are unknown. The specimen sequenced was naive CD4+ T cells from blood. The receptors originated from a woman aged 35 to 49 with type 1 diabetes.

The chain couples TRBV15 to TRBJ2-5; 7 bases are a match to TRBD1. The CDR3 is made up of 15 amino acids. CDR1 and CDR2 (germline): LNHNV, YYDKDF (reference sequence). The junction had 3 bases not matched to a gene; V was cut back by 0 bases and J by 2 bases. The CDR3 DNA follows: TGTGCCACCAGCAGAGACTTGGGACAGCAAGAGACCCAGTACTTC. This gives the protein CATSRDLGQQETQYF.

The chain carries TRBV7-2 and TRBJ1-1; a possible D gene is TRBD1 (5 bases). The germline gives CDR1 SGHTA, CDR2 FQGNSA. The CDR3 is made up of 13 amino acids. The ends were cut back, 5 bases at V and 5 bases at J, with 12 bases in the middle. CDR3 loop: CASSNARTTEAFF. The CDR3 DNA sequence: TGTGCCAGCAGCAACGCTAGGACAACTGAAGCTTTCTTT.

V usage is TRBV27 and J usage is TRBJ2-7, with 8 bases matching TRBD1. V trimming: 10 bases; J trimming: 2 bases; junction bases outside the gene matches: 4. Per germline, CDR1 MNHEY and CDR2 SMNVEV (reference sequence). The CDR3 loop spans 12 amino acids. This CDR3 is CATRTGPYEQYF. DNA of the CDR3: TGTGCCACCCGGACAGGGCCCTACGAGCAGTACTTC.

The chain uses TRBV7-2 and TRBJ1-2, with a possible D match to TRBD1 (5 bases). Trimming removed 2 bases from V and 4 bases from J, with 11 bases in between. The CDR3 is 14 amino acids. Per germline, CDR1 SGHTA and CDR2 FQGNSA. The CDR3 spells CASSLSRQTYGYTF. The CDR3 DNA is TGTGCCAGCAGCTTATCCAGACAGACCTATGGCTACACCTTC.

In its sample, this clone was seen a few times. The V call is TRBV30, the J call TRBJ2-3, with 7 bases matching TRBD2. Trimming cost V 4 bases and J 3 bases; bases outside gene matches: 7. There are 14 residues in the CDR3. CDR1 and CDR2 (germline): GTSNPN, SVGIG (reference sequence). The CDR3 coding sequence is TGTGCCTGGATCCCGGCGGGAGCAACAGATACGCAGTATTTT. As protein: CAWIPAGATDTQYF.

This clone was counted only a few times. V and J are TRBV7-6 and TRBJ1-4, with a weak D call TRBD1 (6 bases). Germline V gene sequence: CDR1 SGHVS, CDR2 FNYEAQ. This CDR3 contains 12 residues. The germline V and J ends were trimmed by 0 bases and 13 bases, with 9 bases remaining between them. The CDR3 DNA follows: TGTGCCAGCAGCTTAGCTGACAGGCGACTGTTTTTT. Protein sequence: CASSLADRRLFF.

The chain carries TRBV6-5 and TRBJ1-2, with a possible D match to TRBD1 (6 bases). This CDR3 comprises 15 residues. Between the trimmed V and J ends, which lost 6 bases and 4 bases, there was a span of 18 bases. Looked up from germline, CDR1 is MNHEY and CDR2 is SVGAGI. The chain's CDR3 is CASSQQGEGFYGYTF. Here the CDR3 DNA reads TGTGCCAGCAGCCAACAGGGAGAGGGGTTCTATGGCTACACCTTC.

This clone appeared a few times. V gene TRBV5-1 combines with J gene TRBJ2-1; no definite D call. The length of the CDR3 is 12 residues. CDR1 is SGHRS, CDR2 YFSETQ, per germline. V was trimmed by 4 bases and J by 13 bases, leaving 15 bases between them. CDR3 region: CASSIPDSLQFF. CDR3 in DNA: TGCGCCAGCAGCATTCCGGATAGCCTCCAGTTCTTC.

This clone came up a few times. The chain employs TRBV4-1 and TRBJ2-1; D is perhaps TRBD1 (6 bases). In germline, CDR1 is MGHRA, CDR2 YSYEKL. Trimming stripped 1 base from V and 8 bases from J, with 12 bases between. The CDR3 has 14 amino acids. The CDR3 loop reads CASSQGVRGYEQFF. CDR3 nucleotides: TGCGCCAGCAGCCAAGGGGTCAGGGGATATGAGCAGTTCTTC.

The chain combines TRBV9 with TRBJ2-5, with 7 nucleotides matching TRBD2. Germline trimming cut 0 bases from V and 1 base from J; bases unmatched to any gene: 6. CDR1 and CDR2 (germline): SGDLS, YYNGEE. This CDR3 contains 16 residues. This CDR3 reads CASSVGESGGQETQYF. CDR3 DNA sequence: TGTGCCAGCAGCGTAGGGGAGTCGGGGGGCCAAGAGACCCAGTACTTC. The full variable domain, in which reference TRBV9 and TRBJ2-5 provide the parts outside the CDR3, is DSGVTQTPKHLITATGQRVTLRCSPRSGDLSVYWYQQSLDQGLQFLIQYYNGEERAKGNILERFSAQQFPDLHSELNLSSLELGDSALYFCASSVGESGGQETQYFGPGTRLLVL.

The chain couples TRBV28 to TRBJ2-1, with TRBD1 as a possible D gene (6 bases). V lost 5 bases and J lost 2, with 19 bases in between. The length of the CDR3 is 17 residues. In germline, CDR1 is MDHEN, CDR2 SYDVKM. The CDR3 sequence: CASSTPPDRDTYNEQFF. The CDR3 nucleotides are TGTGCCAGCAGTACACCCCCGGACAGAGATACCTACAATGAGCAGTTCTTC. Filled out from reference TRBV28 and TRBJ2-1, the complete variable domain reads DVKVTQSSRYLVKRTGEKVFLECVQDMDHENMFWYRQDPGLGLRLIYFSYDVKMKEKGDIPEGYSVSREKKERFSLILESASTNQTSMYLCASSTPPDRDTYNEQFFGPGTRLTVL.

The chain couples TRBV7-9 to TRBJ1-2; TRBD1 matches at 9 bases. From germline, CDR1 is SEHNR and CDR2 FQNEAQ (reference sequence). Germline trimming cut 1 base from V and 8 bases from J; bases unmatched to any gene: 5. This CDR3 has 14 residues. The CDR3 region has the DNA TGTGCCAGCAGCTTAGGACAGGGGGAACGAGGCTACACCTTC. It codes for CASSLGQGERGYTF.

This clone came up a few times. This chain links TRBV27 with TRBJ2-3; D remains unclear. Trimming took off 5 bases at V and 6 bases at J, with 9 bases between the two ends. The V gene's germline CDR1 is MNHEY and CDR2 SMNVEV (reference sequence). The CDR3 runs to 12 residues. Here the CDR3 reads CASSDLEDTQYF. DNA for the CDR3: TGTGCCAGCAGTGACTTGGAGGATACGCAGTATTTT.

This clone was counted only a few times. The chain joins TRBV4-2 to TRBJ2-3, with 10 bases matching TRBD2. There are 18 residues in the CDR3. The germline V gene has CDR1 LGHNA and CDR2 YNFKEQ. V lost 1 base and J lost 4; bases outside the gene matches: 11. CDR3 bases: TGTGCCAGCAGCCAAGCGGTACACGCAGCGGGGGGGGCAGATACGCAGTATTTT. As protein: CASSQAVHAAGGADTQYF.

The J gene is TRBJ2-7, the V gene TRBV4-2; D possibly corresponds to TRBD2 (7 bases). Trimming shortened V by 1 base and J by 3 bases, and 13 bases separated the two germline ends. The germline gives CDR1 LGHNA, CDR2 YNFKEQ. The CDR3 extends over 15 amino acids. CDR3 sequence: CASSQGAGEGYEQYF. DNA of the CDR3: TGTGCCAGCAGCCAAGGCGCAGGGGAGGGCTACGAGCAGTACTTC.

This clone was counted only a few times. The V gene is TRBV28, the J gene TRBJ1-5; perhaps TRBD1 as D (6 bases). V gave up 6 bases and J gave up 0 bases, with 9 bases separating them. The CDR3 has 14 residues. Per germline, CDR1 MDHEN and CDR2 SYDVKM. Here the CDR3 DNA reads TGTGCCAGCAGACAGGGATATAGCAATCAGCCCCAGCATTTT. Translation: CASRQGYSNQPQHF.